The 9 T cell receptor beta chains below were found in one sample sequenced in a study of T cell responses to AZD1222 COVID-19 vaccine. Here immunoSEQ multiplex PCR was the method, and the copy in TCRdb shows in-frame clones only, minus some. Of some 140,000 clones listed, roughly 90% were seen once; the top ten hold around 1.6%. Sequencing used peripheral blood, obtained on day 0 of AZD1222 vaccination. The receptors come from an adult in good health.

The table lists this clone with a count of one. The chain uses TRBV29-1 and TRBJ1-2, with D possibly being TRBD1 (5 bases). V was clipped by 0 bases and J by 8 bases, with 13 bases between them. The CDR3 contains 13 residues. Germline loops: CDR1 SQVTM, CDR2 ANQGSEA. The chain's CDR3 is CSVEEPGLEGYTF. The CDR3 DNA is TGCAGCGTTGAAGAGCCAGGGCTGGAGGGCTACACCTTC.

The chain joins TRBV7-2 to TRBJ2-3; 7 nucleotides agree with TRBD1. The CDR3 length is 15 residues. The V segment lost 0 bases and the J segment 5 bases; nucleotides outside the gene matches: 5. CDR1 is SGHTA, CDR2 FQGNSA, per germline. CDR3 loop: CASSLAGPGGDTQYF. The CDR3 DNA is TGTGCCAGCAGCTTAGCAGGACCAGGGGGAGATACGCAGTATTTT.

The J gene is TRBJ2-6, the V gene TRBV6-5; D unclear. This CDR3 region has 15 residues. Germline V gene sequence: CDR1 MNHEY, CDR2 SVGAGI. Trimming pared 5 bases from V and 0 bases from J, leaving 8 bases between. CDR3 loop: CASSLTVSGANVLTF. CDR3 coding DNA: TGTGCCAGCAGTCTCACAGTCTCTGGGGCCAACGTCCTGACTTTC.

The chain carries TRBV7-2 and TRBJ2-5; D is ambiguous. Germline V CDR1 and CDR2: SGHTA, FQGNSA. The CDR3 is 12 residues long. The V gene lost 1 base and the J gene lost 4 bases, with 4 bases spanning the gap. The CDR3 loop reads CASSLVRETQYF. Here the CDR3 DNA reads TGTGCCAGCAGCTTAGTCCGAGAGACCCAGTACTTC.

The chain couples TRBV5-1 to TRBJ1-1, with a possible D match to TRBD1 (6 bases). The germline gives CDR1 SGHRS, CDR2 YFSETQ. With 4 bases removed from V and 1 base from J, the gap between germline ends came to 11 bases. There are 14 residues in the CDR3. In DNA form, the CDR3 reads TGCGCCAGCAGCACATCACAGGGGAACACTGAAGCTTTCTTT. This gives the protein CASSTSQGNTEAFF.

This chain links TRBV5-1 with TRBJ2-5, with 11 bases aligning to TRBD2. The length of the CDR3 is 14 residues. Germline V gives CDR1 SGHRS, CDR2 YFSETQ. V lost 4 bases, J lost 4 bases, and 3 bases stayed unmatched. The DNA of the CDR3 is TGCGCCAGCAGCACCGGACTAGCGGGAGAGACCCAGTACTTC. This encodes CASSTGLAGETQYF.

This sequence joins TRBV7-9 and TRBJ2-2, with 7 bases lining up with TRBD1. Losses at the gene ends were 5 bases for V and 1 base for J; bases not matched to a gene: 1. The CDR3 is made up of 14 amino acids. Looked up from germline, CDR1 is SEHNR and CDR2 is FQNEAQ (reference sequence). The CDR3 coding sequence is TGTGCCAGCAGCAGACAGGGGAACACCGGGGAGCTGTTTTTT. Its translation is CASSRQGNTGELFF.

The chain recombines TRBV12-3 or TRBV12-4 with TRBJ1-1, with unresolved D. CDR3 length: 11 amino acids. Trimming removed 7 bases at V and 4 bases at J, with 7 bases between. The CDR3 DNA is TGTGCCAGCAAGAGGGCCACTGAAGCTTTCTTT. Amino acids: CASKRATEAFF.

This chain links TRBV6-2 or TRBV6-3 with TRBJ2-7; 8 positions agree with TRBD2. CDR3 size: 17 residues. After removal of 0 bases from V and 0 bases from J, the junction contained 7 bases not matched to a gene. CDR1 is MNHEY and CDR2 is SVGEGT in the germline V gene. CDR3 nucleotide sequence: TGTGCCAGCAGTTACTCCATAGCGGGAACCCACTCCTACGAGCAGTACTTC. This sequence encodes CASSYSIAGTHSYEQYF.